Included here is one T cell receptor (beta chain) sequence, with context. The antigen is undetermined. This specimen comes from a study of T cells in Graves' hyperthyroidism and ophthalmopathy. The study, taken as a whole, reports: In blood, most of the thyroid clonotypes expanded above 0.001 were also present.

Amplified regions were TCR beta CDR3 sequences from RNA transcripts. When the TCR CDR3 underwent first-round RT-PCR, the HTBI primer set was used. A single record per CDR3 protein comes from TCRdb applying MiXCR to the multiplex PCR reads. In the table there are tens of thousands of distinct CDR3 sequences, approximately 50% of which are singletons. Absent ophthalmopathy progression within 18 months defined stable Graves' hyperthyroidism. Aged 18 to 65, the patients had hyperthyroidism that was newly diagnosed and had lasted under 2 months. For the diagnoses, clinical symptoms, serum thyroxine and TRAb, thyroid ultrasound and orbital computed tomography were used. Germline lookup yields CDR1 MDHEN and CDR2 SYDVKM. CDR3 length: 13 residues. The V end lost 6 bases, the J end lost 9 bases, and 17 bases lay between the germline ends.

The rearrangement links TRBV28 to TRBJ2-5; weak D call: TRBD2 (6 bases). The clonotype comes from a woman aged 50 to 60 with Graves' hyperthyroidism. Sequenced sample: peripheral blood or thyroid tissue (not recorded which). In DNA, the CDR3 is TGTGCCAGCAGCTTGGACGGGTGGGGGGCCCAGTACTTC. Its protein product is CASSLDGWGAQYF.